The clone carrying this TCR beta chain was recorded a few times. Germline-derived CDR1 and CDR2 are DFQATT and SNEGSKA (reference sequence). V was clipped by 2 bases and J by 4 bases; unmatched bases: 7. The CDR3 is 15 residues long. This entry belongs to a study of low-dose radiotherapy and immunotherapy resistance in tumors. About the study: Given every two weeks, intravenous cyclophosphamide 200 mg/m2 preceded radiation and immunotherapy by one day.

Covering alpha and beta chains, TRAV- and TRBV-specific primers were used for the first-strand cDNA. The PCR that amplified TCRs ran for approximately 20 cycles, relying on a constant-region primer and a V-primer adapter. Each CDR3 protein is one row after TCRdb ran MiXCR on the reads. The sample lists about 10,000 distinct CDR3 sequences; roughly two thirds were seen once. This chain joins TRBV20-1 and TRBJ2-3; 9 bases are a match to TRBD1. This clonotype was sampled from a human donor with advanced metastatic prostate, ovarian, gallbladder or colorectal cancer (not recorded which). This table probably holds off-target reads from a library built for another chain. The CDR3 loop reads CSARLGQGISDTQYF. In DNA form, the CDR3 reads TGCAGTGCTAGACTCGGACAGGGGATTTCAGATACGCAGTATTTT.